The entry that follows covers one TCR beta chain sequence. As yet, its antigen is unknown. This specimen comes from a study of Graves' ophthalmopathy and Graves' hyperthyroidism. For the study at large: Peripheral blood sampling preceded any treatment and occurred at initial diagnosis. Findings and caveats of the study: A 13-signature model separated ophthalmopathy from stable hyperthyroidism, 85% to 90% sensitivity, about 81% specificity.

Under 3 months in duration, the ophthalmopathy in affected donors had moderate-to-severe activity, CAS ≥3 and NOSPECS ≥4. Other autoimmune diseases, uncontrolled infections, pregnancy or lactation ruled patients out of participation. This CDR3 is built from 12 residues. From germline, CDR1 is KGHDR and CDR2 SFDVKD. V lost 4 bases and J 6 bases, leaving 6 bases between the germline ends. RNA transcripts yielded amplified TCR beta CDR3 regions. First-round RT-PCR used HTBI primers; second-round multiplex PCR followed. Using its own MiXCR run on the multiplex PCR reads, TCRdb lists one record per CDR3 protein. This sample has 600,000 to 950,000 distinct CDR3 sequences, with 40% found just once.

Sequences were obtained from peripheral blood. The sequence was obtained from an adult man with Graves' ophthalmopathy. This chain uses TRBV24-1 with TRBJ1-5; D not resolved. This CDR3 reads CATSDAVQPQHF. DNA for the CDR3: TGTGCCACCAGTGACGCAGTTCAGCCCCAGCATTTT.